One and the same sample provided the 32 T cell receptor beta chains below, sequenced in a study of blood T cell repertoires in COVID-19. Method: immunoSEQ multiplex PCR; TCRdb's copy keeps in-frame clones and lacks some. The table has 250,000 or so clones, 85% to 90% seen once. The sequenced sample consisted of PBMCs or T cells enriched from blood (not recorded which). The receptors were gathered from a man in his forties or fifties who had recovered from COVID-19.

This clone was counted only a few times. Other nucleotide sequences in the sample specify the same CDR3. The chain has TRBV12-3 or TRBV12-4 and TRBJ2-7; D unresolved. Trimming took 3 bases from V and 3 from J, leaving 3 bases between them. This CDR3 has 11 residues. The CDR3 here is CASSFNYEQYF. For the CDR3, the DNA is TGTGCCAGCAGTTTCAACTACGAGCAGTACTTC.

V usage is TRBV28 and J usage is TRBJ1-2; 10 nucleotides align to TRBD1. The germline V gene encodes CDR1 MDHEN and CDR2 SYDVKM. This CDR3 region has 15 residues. The J segment lost 4 bases and the V segment lost 10 bases, leaving 12 bases of the junction unmatched. In nucleotides, the CDR3 is TGTGCCACCGAAATCCGGGACAGGGGACTCTATGGCTACACCTTC. Its protein product is CATEIRDRGLYGYTF.

The chain uses TRBV30 and TRBJ1-2; D is unclear. There are 13 residues in the CDR3. Germline assignment: CDR1 GTSNPN and CDR2 SVGIG (reference sequence). Between the trimmed V and J ends, which lost 3 bases and 7 bases, there was a span of 15 bases. CDR3 loop: CAWSPMVGGGYTF. CDR3 bases: TGTGCCTGGAGCCCTATGGTAGGCGGTGGCTACACCTTC.

The chain joins TRBV30 to TRBJ2-5, with D possibly matching TRBD2 (5 bases). V lost 4 bases, J lost 2 bases, and 14 bases lay in between. This CDR3 has 14 amino acids. The V gene's germline CDR1 is GTSNPN and CDR2 SVGIG (reference sequence). The CDR3 loop reads CAWNWAGLQETQYF. CDR3 sequence (DNA): TGTGCCTGGAATTGGGCTGGACTTCAAGAGACCCAGTACTTC.

V usage is TRBV18 and J usage is TRBJ2-5; D is uncertain. The V gene lost 0 bases and the J gene lost 1 base, with 6 bases spanning the gap. The CDR3 spans 14 residues. CDR1 KGHSH and CDR2 LQKENI come from the germline V gene. The CDR3 protein is CASSPPASQETQYF. The CDR3 nucleotides read TGTGCCAGCTCACCACCAGCATCCCAAGAGACCCAGTACTTC.

The chain couples TRBV25-1 to TRBJ2-7, with a weak D call TRBD2 (6 bases). V gave up 8 bases and J gave up 1 base, with 24 bases separating them. The germline V gene encodes CDR1 MGHDK and CDR2 SYGVNS. The CDR3 runs 17 residues. The CDR3 here is CASGGLAGNKPSYEQYF. Written as DNA, the CDR3 is TGTGCCAGCGGTGGGTTGGCGGGGAACAAACCTTCCTACGAGCAGTACTTC.

The chain is built from TRBV12-3 or TRBV12-4 and TRBJ2-7; 7 nucleotides agree with TRBD1. CDR3 size: 12 residues. The V and J ends lost 7 bases and 5 bases, in that order; junction bases with no gene match: 5. As DNA, the CDR3 is TGTGCCAGCAACAGGGGACGAGACGAGCAGTACTTC. Its protein is CASNRGRDEQYF.

The chain has TRBV7-3 and TRBJ1-2, with a tentative D call TRBD1 (5 bases). The V and J ends lost 4 bases and 8 bases respectively, with 11 bases between them. CDR3 size: 12 residues. CDR1 is SGHTA and CDR2 is FQGTGA in the germline V gene. The DNA for the CDR3 is TGTGCCAGCAGCTCAGGGTATGAGGGCTACACCTTC. Encoded protein: CASSSGYEGYTF.

CDR3 loop: CASSDGVWGEKLFF. The CDR3 nucleotides read TGCGCCAGCAGCGACGGGGTTTGGGGTGAAAAACTGTTTTTT. V usage is TRBV5-1 and J usage is TRBJ1-4; D unresolved. V lost 4 bases, J lost 7 bases, and 14 bases lay in between. Germline V lookup: CDR1 SGHRS, CDR2 YFSETQ. The CDR3 is 14 amino acids.

The J gene is TRBJ1-2, the V gene TRBV7-8, with D possibly being TRBD1 (6 bases). Deletions cut 5 bases from V and 5 bases from J, with 18 bases between. CDR1 and CDR2 from the germline V gene are SGHVS and FQNEAQ. The CDR3 has 15 residues. CDR3 residues: CASSREDRDGYGYTF. The CDR3 coding sequence is TGTGCCAGCAGCCGAGAGGACAGAGATGGTTATGGCTACACCTTC.

The CDR3 region has the DNA TGTGCCAGCAGCTTGGCTAGCGGGTACAATGAGCAGTTCTTC. Its protein is CASSLASGYNEQFF. V and J are TRBV5-6 and TRBJ2-1, with 8 bases fitting TRBD2. The ends lost 0 bases at V and 4 bases at J; junction bases unmatched: 0. This CDR3 is 14 amino acids long. Per the germline V gene, CDR1 is SGHDT and CDR2 is YYEEEE. Looking up the rest from reference TRBV5-6 and TRBJ2-1 gives the full variable domain: DAGVTQSPTHLIKTRGQQVTLRCSPKSGHDTVSWYQQALGQGPQFIFQYYEEEERQRGNFPDRFSGHQFPNYSSELNVNALLLGDSALYLCASSLASGYNEQFFGPGTRLTVL.

This chain uses TRBV7-2 with TRBJ2-1; TRBD1 is a possible D gene (5 bases). This CDR3 is 14 amino acids long. The V end lost 0 bases, the J end lost 7 bases, and 10 bases lay between the germline ends. Per the germline V gene, CDR1 is SGHTA and CDR2 is FQGNSA. CDR3 in amino acids: CASSLAPGWNEQFF. DNA for the CDR3: TGTGCCAGCAGCTTAGCTCCAGGGTGGAATGAGCAGTTCTTC.

V gene TRBV29-1 combines with J gene TRBJ1-2, with TRBD1 matching over 11 bases. Germline-derived CDR1 and CDR2 are SQVTM and ANQGSEA. The CDR3 length is 13 residues. V dropped 7 bases and J dropped 7; count of bases not matched to a gene: 8. The CDR3 nucleotides read TGCAGCGCCGGGACAGGGGGGTGGAGTGGCTACACCTTC. Its translation: CSAGTGGWSGYTF.

This CDR3 is CASSHDTLYEQYF. The CDR3, as DNA: TGCGCCAGCAGCCACGACACCCTCTACGAGCAGTACTTC. The J gene is TRBJ2-7, the V gene TRBV4-1; no clear D gene. From germline, CDR1 is MGHRA and CDR2 YSYEKL. V was cut by 3 bases and J by 3 bases, with 9 bases left in between. The CDR3 sequence is 13 residues long.

The V call is TRBV3-1 (or the pseudogene TRBV3-2), the J call TRBJ2-7; a possible D gene is TRBD2 (7 bases). Germline CDR1 reads LGHDT; CDR2 reads YNNKEL (reference sequence). Trimming took 3 bases from V and 5 from J, leaving 20 bases between them. The CDR3 totals 16 residues. The CDR3 loop is CASSHGGGQDDHEQYF. The CDR3 bases are TGTGCCAGCAGCCATGGGGGGGGGCAGGATGACCACGAGCAGTACTTC.

The chain uses TRBV27 and TRBJ2-7, with D hard to call. The germline V gene encodes CDR1 MNHEY and CDR2 SMNVEV (reference sequence). Trimming left V 5 bases short and J 2 bases short, with 10 bases between. The CDR3 is 13 amino acids. CDR3 region: CASSPGSTYEQYF. DNA of the CDR3: TGTGCCAGCAGTCCAGGATCTACCTACGAGCAGTACTTC.

This clone was seen only a few times. The chain is built from TRBV29-1 and TRBJ2-2; D is possibly TRBD2 (6 bases). Germline V gene data show CDR1 as SQVTM and CDR2 as ANQGSEA. The CDR3 spans 14 residues. Trimming stripped 4 bases from V and 3 bases from J, with 12 bases between. CDR3 bases: TGCAGCGTTGGTCGGGACTGGTACACCGGGGAGCTGTTTTTT. Protein product: CSVGRDWYTGELFF.

This sequence joins TRBV18 and TRBJ2-5; the match to TRBD1 covers 7 bases. V lost 6 bases, J lost 2 bases, and 9 bases stayed unmatched. This CDR3 is built from 15 residues. Germline V gives CDR1 KGHSH, CDR2 LQKENI. CDR3 sequence reads: CASSLREQGQETQYF. Here the CDR3 DNA reads TGTGCCAGCTCCCTCAGGGAACAGGGGCAAGAGACCCAGTACTTC.

The rearrangement joins TRBV19 to TRBJ2-1; 9 nucleotides line up with TRBD1. The CDR3 contains 13 residues. The V gene end was trimmed by 4 bases and the J gene end by 5 bases; junction bases not matched to a gene: 0. The germline V gene has CDR1 LNHDA and CDR2 SQIVND (reference sequence). The DNA of the CDR3 is TGTGCCAGTAGTAGGACAGGGGACAATGAGCAGTTCTTC. It yields the protein CASSRTGDNEQFF.

This clone has just a few counts. The rearrangement joins TRBV30 to TRBJ1-2; no firm D call. The germline V gene encodes CDR1 GTSNPN and CDR2 SVGIG (reference sequence). V gave up 0 bases and J gave up 6 bases, with 14 bases separating them. The CDR3 loop spans 14 amino acids. The CDR3 reads CAWSVPGRNDGYTF. The CDR3 DNA sequence: TGTGCCTGGAGTGTACCGGGGAGGAATGATGGCTACACCTTC.

The genes are TRBV28 and TRBJ1-2; D is unresolved. The CDR3 runs 16 residues. Deletions cut 5 bases from V and 6 bases from J, with 22 bases between. In germline, CDR1 is MDHEN, CDR2 SYDVKM. Here the CDR3 DNA reads TGTGCCAGCAGTCCTCTCGACACCAGCCGGTGGAATGGCTACACCTTC. Translated, it gives CASSPLDTSRWNGYTF.

V usage is TRBV28 and J usage is TRBJ1-2; D not certain. V lost 7 bases and J lost 4, with 16 bases in between. Germline V gene sequence: CDR1 MDHEN, CDR2 SYDVKM. There are 14 residues in the CDR3. The CDR3 coding sequence is TGTGCCAGCAATAAGGTCGAGGAGGGCTATGGCTACACCTTC. Translating gives CASNKVEEGYGYTF.

V gene TRBV6-5 combines with J gene TRBJ2-7; 11 positions agree with TRBD2. Germline V CDR1 and CDR2: MNHEY, SVGAGI. CDR3 length: 14 residues. Germline trimming cut 6 bases from V and 3 bases from J; bases unmatched to any gene: 4. The CDR3 region is CASSPLAGVYEQYF. The CDR3 DNA is TGTGCCAGCAGCCCACTAGCGGGAGTCTACGAGCAGTACTTC.

This clone was seen a few times. In DNA, the CDR3 is TGTGCCAGAGGACTAGACCCCTACGAGCAGTACTTC. Protein: CARGLDPYEQYF. The V and J genes are TRBV6-4 and TRBJ2-7, with 7 bases aligning to TRBD2. This CDR3 contains 12 residues. Germline CDR1 is MRHNA and CDR2 is SNTAGT. V was pared by 9 bases and J by 2 bases, with 4 bases of the junction left unmatched.

Only one count was recorded for this clone. The rearrangement uses TRBV4-1 and TRBJ2-7; 9 nucleotides match TRBD2. CDR3 length equals 16 residues. The V gene's germline CDR1 is MGHRA and CDR2 YSYEKL. Germline trimming cut 1 base from V and 4 bases from J; bases unmatched to any gene: 8. Here the CDR3 DNA reads TGCGCCAGCAGCCAAGCGGCGGCTAGCGGGGCGTACGAGCAGTACTTC. Protein sequence: CASSQAAASGAYEQYF.

The CDR3 sequence is CASSLKPIGTSGIYGYTF. CDR3 in DNA: TGTGCCAGCAGCTTAAAACCTATAGGGACATCAGGGATCTATGGCTACACCTTC. The chain is built from TRBV7-3 and TRBJ1-2; D perhaps matches TRBD1 (6 bases). The CDR3 is 18 residues long. The V end was cut by 1 base, the J end by 4 bases, with 22 bases between. Looked up from germline, CDR1 is SGHTA and CDR2 is FQGTGA.

The chain has TRBV30 and TRBJ1-6; D may be TRBD1 (6 bases). Trimming shortened V by 3 bases and J by 9 bases, and 9 bases separated the two germline ends. CDR1 is GTSNPN, CDR2 SVGIG, per germline (reference sequence). The length of the CDR3 is 12 residues. The DNA of the CDR3 is TGTGCCTGGAGCCGACAGGTTTCACCCCTCCACTTT. Amino acid sequence: CAWSRQVSPLHF.

The chain is built from TRBV19 and TRBJ1-2; D ambiguous. Germline assignment: CDR1 LNHDA and CDR2 SQIVND (reference sequence). The V end lost 3 bases, the J end lost 7 bases, and 12 bases lay between the germline ends. The CDR3 length is 13 residues. As DNA, the CDR3 is TGTGCCAGTAGTATCAGTGCGGCGGTTGGCTACACCTTC. Translated: CASSISAAVGYTF.

The chain links TRBV3-1 (or the pseudogene TRBV3-2) to TRBJ2-1; TRBD2 aligns across 8 bases. The V gene end was trimmed by 1 base and the J gene end by 5 bases; junction bases not matched to a gene: 4. Germline-derived CDR1 and CDR2 are LGHDT and YNNKEL (reference sequence). The CDR3 has 15 residues. This CDR3 reads CASSQVAGGHNEQFF. In DNA, the CDR3 is TGTGCCAGCAGCCAAGTGGCGGGGGGACACAATGAGCAGTTCTTC.

The J gene is TRBJ2-2, the V gene TRBV9; 13 nucleotides align to TRBD2. V trimming: 4 bases; J trimming: 3 bases; junction bases outside the gene matches: 9. The CDR3 is made up of 18 amino acids. The germline gives CDR1 SGDLS, CDR2 YYNGEE. CDR3 coding DNA: TGTGCCAGCAGCTCAGGACTAGCGGGGGCCGGGCACACCGGGGAGCTGTTTTTT. Its protein is CASSSGLAGAGHTGELFF.

The chain employs TRBV29-1 and TRBJ2-7; D not resolved. V was cut by 0 bases and J by 4 bases, with 7 bases left in between. CDR3 length: 12 residues. Germline lookup yields CDR1 SQVTM and CDR2 ANQGSEA. CDR3 sequence: CSVEDPGYEQYF. DNA for the CDR3: TGCAGCGTTGAAGATCCCGGTTACGAGCAGTACTTC.

This rearrangement joins TRBV7-2 to TRBJ1-4; possible D gene TRBD1, 5 bases. Per germline, CDR1 SGHTA and CDR2 FQGNSA. Trimming cost V 5 bases and J 3 bases, with 10 bases left between them. CDR3 length equals 14 residues. CDR3 sequence: CASSEQVPNEKLFF. CDR3 coding DNA: TGTGCCAGCAGCGAACAGGTCCCTAATGAAAAACTGTTTTTT.